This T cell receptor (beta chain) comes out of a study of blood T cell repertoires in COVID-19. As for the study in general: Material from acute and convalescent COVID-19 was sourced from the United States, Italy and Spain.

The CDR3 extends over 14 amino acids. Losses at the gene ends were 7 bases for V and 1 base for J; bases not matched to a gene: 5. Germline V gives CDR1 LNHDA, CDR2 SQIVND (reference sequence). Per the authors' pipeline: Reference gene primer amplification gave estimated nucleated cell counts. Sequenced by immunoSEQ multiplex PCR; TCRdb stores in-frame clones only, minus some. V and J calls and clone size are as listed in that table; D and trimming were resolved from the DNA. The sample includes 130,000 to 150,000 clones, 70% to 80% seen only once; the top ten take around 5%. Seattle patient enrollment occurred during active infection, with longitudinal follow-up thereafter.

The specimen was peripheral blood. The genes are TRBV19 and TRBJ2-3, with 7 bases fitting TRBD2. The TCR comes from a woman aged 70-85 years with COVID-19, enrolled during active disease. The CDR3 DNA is TGTGCCAGTAAGGGAGGGGCAGGCACAGATACGCAGTATTTT. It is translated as CASKGGAGTDTQYF.